This entry concerns a single T cell receptor (beta chain). Authors' processing steps: From reference gene primer amplification, estimates of nucleated cell counts were derived. Produced via immunoSEQ multiplex PCR; TCRdb's table is partial and in-frame only. V, J and clone size reflect that table, while D and trimming were determined from the DNA. The sample includes under 200,000 clones, around nine tenths of them seen just once. Trimming cost V 2 bases and J 4 bases, with 16 bases left between them. The length of the CDR3 is 15 residues. The germline V gene encodes CDR1 SGHNT and CDR2 YYREEE (reference sequence). The data were taken from a study of blood T cell repertoires in COVID-19. At the level of the study: Samples taken during acute and convalescent COVID-19 were collected in the United States, Italy and Spain.

This receptor was obtained from a man aged 65-85 years with acute or convalescent COVID-19. The chain employs TRBV5-4 and TRBJ2-7, with D possibly TRBD1 on 6 matching bases. Sequenced: peripheral blood. This chain's CDR3 is CASSFSRDTYYEQYF. Written as DNA, the CDR3 is TGTGCCAGCAGCTTTTCCAGGGACACTTATTACGAGCAGTACTTC.